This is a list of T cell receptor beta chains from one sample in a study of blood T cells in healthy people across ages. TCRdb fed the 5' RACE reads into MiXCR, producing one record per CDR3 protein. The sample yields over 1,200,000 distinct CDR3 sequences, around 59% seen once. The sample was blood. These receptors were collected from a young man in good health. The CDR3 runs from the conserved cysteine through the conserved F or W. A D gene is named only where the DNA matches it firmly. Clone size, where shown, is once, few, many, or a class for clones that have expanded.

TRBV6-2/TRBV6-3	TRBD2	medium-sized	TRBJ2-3	CASSYGTSADTQYF	TGTGCCAGCAGTTACGGGACTAGCGCAGATACGCAGTATTTT
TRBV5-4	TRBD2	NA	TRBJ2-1	CASSLWLAGGWEQFF	TGTGCCAGCAGCTTGTGGCTAGCGGGGGGGTGGGAGCAGTTCTTC
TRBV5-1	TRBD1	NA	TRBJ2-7	CASRFYRTGDYEQYF	TGCGCCAGCAGATTCTACAGGACAGGCGACTACGAGCAGTACTTC
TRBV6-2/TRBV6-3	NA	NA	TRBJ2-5	CASSYLLVGAQETQYF	TGTGCCAGCAGTTACCTGTTGGTTGGCGCCCAAGAGACCCAGTACTTC
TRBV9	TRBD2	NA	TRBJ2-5	CASSGGLAGGKETQYF	TGTGCCAGCAGCGGAGGACTAGCGGGGGGTAAGGAGACCCAGTACTTC
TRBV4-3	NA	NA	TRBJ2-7	CASSLTLAKVHEQYF	TGCGCCAGCAGCCTCACCCTAGCCAAAGTCCACGAGCAGTACTTC
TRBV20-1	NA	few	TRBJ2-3	CSARDVRGRADTQYF	TGCAGTGCTAGAGATGTGCGGGGTCGGGCAGATACGCAGTATTTT
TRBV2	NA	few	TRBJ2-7	CASRAYYEQYF	TGTGCCAGCAGGGCGTACTACGAGCAGTACTTC
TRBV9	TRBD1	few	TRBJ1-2	CASSLFGQALYGYTF	TGTGCCAGCAGCCTCTTCGGACAGGCGCTCTATGGCTACACCTTC
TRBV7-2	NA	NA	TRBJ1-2	CASSLIREGGYTF	TGTGCCAGCAGCTTAATCCGCGAGGGAGGCTACACCTTC
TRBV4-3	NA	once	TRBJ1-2	CASSQVSWSEPYGYTF	TGCGCCAGCAGCCAAGTTTCTTGGAGCGAACCTTATGGCTACACCTTC
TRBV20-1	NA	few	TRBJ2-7	CSARDWSYEQYF	TGCAGTGCTAGAGACTGGTCCTACGAGCAGTACTTC
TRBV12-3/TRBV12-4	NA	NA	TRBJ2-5	CASSWEYSEEQETQYF	TGTGCCAGCAGTTGGGAGTACAGCGAAGAACAAGAGACCCAGTACTTC
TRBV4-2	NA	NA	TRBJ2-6	CASSPTSTGSSSGANVLTF	TGTGCCAGCAGCCCCACGAGCACAGGCTCCAGTTCGGGGGCCAACGTCCTGACTTTC
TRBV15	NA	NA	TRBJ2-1	CATSRELRNEQFF	TGTGCCACCAGCAGAGAGTTGCGGAATGAGCAGTTCTTC
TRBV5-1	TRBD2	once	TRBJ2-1	CASSLGRGSWDEQFF	TGCGCCAGCAGCTTGGGGCGGGGGAGTTGGGACGAGCAGTTCTTC
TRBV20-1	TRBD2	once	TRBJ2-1	CSVLQRGAYNEQFF	TGCAGTGTTCTCCAACGGGGGGCCTACAATGAGCAGTTCTTC
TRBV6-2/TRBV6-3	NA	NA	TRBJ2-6	CASSSDSYSSGANVLTF	TGTGCCAGCAGTTCGGACAGTTACAGCTCTGGGGCCAACGTCCTGACTTTC
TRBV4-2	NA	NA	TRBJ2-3	CASSQKSWRGPSTDTQYF	TGTGCCAGCAGCCAAAAAAGTTGGAGGGGTCCTAGCACAGATACGCAGTATTTT
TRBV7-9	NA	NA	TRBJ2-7	CASSPLDALYEQYF	TGTGCCAGCAGCCCTCTAGATGCGCTCTACGAGCAGTACTTC
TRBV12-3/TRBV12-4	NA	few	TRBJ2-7	CASSFDRPYEQYF	TGTGCCAGCAGTTTCGACCGCCCCTACGAGCAGTACTTC
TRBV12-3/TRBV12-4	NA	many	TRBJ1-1	CASSLGSTEAFF	TGTGCCAGCAGCTTAGGGAGCACTGAAGCTTTCTTT
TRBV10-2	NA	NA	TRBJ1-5	CASGRQPQHF	TGCGCCAGCGGAAGGCAGCCCCAGCATTTT
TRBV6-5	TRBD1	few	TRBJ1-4	CASSYGTGGPATNEKLFF	TGTGCCAGCAGTTACGGGACAGGGGGCCCTGCAACTAATGAAAAACTGTTTTTT
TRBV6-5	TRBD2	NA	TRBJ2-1	CASSWGTSGSSEQFF	TGTGCCAGCAGTTGGGGGACTAGCGGAAGCAGTGAGCAGTTCTTC
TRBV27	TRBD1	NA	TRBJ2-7	CASSPPDRVVYEQYF	TGTGCCAGCAGTCCCCCGGACAGGGTAGTCTACGAGCAGTACTTC